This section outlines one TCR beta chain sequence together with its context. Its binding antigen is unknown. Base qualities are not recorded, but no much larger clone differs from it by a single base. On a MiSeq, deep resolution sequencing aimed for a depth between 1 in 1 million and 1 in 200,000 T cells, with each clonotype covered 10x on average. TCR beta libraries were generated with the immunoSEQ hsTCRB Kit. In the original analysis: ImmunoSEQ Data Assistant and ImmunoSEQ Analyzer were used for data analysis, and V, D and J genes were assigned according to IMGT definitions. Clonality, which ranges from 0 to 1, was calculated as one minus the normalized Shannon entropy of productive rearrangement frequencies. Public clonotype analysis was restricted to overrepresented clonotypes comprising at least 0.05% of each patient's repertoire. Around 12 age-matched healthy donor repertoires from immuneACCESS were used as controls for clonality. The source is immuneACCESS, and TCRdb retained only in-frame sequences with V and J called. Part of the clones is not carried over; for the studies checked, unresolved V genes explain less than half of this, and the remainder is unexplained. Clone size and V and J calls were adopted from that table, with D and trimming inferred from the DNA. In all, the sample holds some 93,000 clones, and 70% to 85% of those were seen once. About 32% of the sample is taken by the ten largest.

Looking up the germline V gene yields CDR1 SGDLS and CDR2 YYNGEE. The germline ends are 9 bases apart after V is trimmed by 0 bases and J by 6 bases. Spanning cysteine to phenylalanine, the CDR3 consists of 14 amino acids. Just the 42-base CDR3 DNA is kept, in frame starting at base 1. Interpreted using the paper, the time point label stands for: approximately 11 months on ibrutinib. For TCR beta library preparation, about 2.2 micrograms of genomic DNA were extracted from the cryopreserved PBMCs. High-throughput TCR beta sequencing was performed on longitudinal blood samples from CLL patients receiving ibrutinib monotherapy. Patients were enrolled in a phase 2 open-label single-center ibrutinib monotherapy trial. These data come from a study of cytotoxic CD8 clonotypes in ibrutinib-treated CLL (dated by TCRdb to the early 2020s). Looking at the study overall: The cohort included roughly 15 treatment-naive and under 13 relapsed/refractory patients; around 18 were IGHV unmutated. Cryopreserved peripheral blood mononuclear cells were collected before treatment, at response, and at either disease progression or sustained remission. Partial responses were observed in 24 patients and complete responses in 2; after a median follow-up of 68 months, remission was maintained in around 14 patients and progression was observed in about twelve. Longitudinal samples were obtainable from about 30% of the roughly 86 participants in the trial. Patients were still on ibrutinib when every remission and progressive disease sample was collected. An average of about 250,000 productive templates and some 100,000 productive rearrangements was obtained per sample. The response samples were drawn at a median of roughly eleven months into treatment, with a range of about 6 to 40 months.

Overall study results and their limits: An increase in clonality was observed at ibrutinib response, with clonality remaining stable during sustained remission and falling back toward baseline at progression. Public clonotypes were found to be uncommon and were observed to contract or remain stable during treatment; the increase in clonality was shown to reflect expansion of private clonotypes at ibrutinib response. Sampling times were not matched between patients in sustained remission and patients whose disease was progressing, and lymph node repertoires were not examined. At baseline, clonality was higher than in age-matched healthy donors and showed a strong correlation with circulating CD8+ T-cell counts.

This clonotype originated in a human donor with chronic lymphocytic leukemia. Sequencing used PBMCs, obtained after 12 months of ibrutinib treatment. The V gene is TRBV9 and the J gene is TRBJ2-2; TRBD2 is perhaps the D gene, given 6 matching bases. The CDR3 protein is CASSVVGRPGELFF. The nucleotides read TGTGCCAGCAGCGTAGTAGGGAGGCCCGGGGAGCTGTTTTTT.